The present entry profiles one T cell receptor beta chain with its context. Trimming took 6 bases from V and 6 from J, leaving 14 bases between them. Germline V gives CDR1 SNHLY, CDR2 FYNNEI. This CDR3 spans 13 amino acids. This entry is derived from a study of T cell changes during pregnancy in multiple sclerosis. The table came from immunoSEQ multiplex PCR; TCRdb's copy has only in-frame clones and leaves some out. The profile shows around 63,000 clones, approximately 90% of them singletons. The receptor was derived from a female donor with multiple sclerosis, enrolled in a pregnancy study. The J gene is TRBJ1-2, the V gene TRBV2, with D unresolved. The material sequenced was peripheral blood, taken after pregnancy. The CDR3 protein is CASSEGKDHGYTF. The CDR3 DNA reads TGTGCCAGCAGCGAGGGTAAAGATCATGGCTACACCTTC.